This T cell receptor (beta chain) was sequenced in a study of cytomegalovirus exposure and HLA in healthy donors. This clone was counted between two and nine times. Germline lookup yields CDR1 SGHVS and CDR2 FQNEAQ. V shed 4 bases, J shed 2 bases, and the junction held 7 bases outside the gene matches. CDR3 length: 16 amino acids. Both 60 Vbeta primers and 13 Jbeta primers went into the PCR. Method: immunoSEQ multiplex PCR; TCRdb's copy keeps in-frame clones and lacks some. The sample consists of about 160,000 clones, 85% of them appearing once. V and J are TRBV7-8 and TRBJ2-1, with TRBD2 identical over 8 bases. The sample consisted of PBMCs. The clonotype was recovered from a man aged 18 to 30 in good health and CMV-seropositive. The CDR3 loop is CASSSGTGGAYNEQFF. DNA of the CDR3: TGTGCCAGCAGCTCAGGGACCGGGGGGGCCTACAATGAGCAGTTCTTC. Using reference TRBV7-8 and TRBJ2-1 for the parts outside the CDR3, the full variable domain is GAGVSQSPRYKVAKRGQDVALRCDPISGHVSLFWYQQALGQGPEFLTYFQNEAQLDKSGLPSDRFFAERPEGSVSTLKIQRTQQEDSAVYLCASSSGTGGAYNEQFFGPGTRLTVL.